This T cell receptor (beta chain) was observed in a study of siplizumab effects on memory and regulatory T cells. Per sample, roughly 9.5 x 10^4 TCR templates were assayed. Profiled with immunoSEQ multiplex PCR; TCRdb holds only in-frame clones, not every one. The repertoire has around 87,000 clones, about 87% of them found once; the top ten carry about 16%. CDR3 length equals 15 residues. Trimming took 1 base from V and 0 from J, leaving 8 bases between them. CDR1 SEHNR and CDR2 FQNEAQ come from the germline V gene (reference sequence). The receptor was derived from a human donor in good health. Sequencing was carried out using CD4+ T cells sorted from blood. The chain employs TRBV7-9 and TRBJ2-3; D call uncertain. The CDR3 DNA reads TGTGCCAGCAGCTTAGTTGGGGAAAGCACAGATACGCAGTATTTT. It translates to CASSLVGESTDTQYF.